These 30 T cell receptor beta chains share one sample of origin, sequenced in a study of neurological immune-mediated disorders. A single record per CDR3 protein comes from TCRdb applying MiXCR to the 5' RACE reads. The data hold about 70,000 distinct CDR3 sequences, with 3% to 4% observed a single time. Sequencing was carried out using PBMCs. The receptor source for this set is a woman between 50 and 59 years old with multiple sclerosis.

This clonotype was counted many times. The chain couples TRBV5-1 to TRBJ1-1, with D perhaps matching TRBD1 (6 bases). The CDR3 sequence is 13 residues long. The ends were cut back, 6 bases at V and 4 bases at J, with 13 bases in the middle. CDR1 SGHRS and CDR2 YFSETQ come from the germline V gene. CDR3 bases: TGCGCCAGCAAAGCCGTAGGGGGCACTGAAGCTTTCTTT. It is translated as CASKAVGGTEAFF.

Ten or more counts support this clonotype. This rearrangement joins TRBV5-1 to TRBJ1-2; D is possibly TRBD1 (6 bases). V was trimmed by 4 bases and J by 4 bases, leaving 17 bases between them. The CDR3 has 15 residues. Germline-derived CDR1 and CDR2 are SGHRS and YFSETQ. The CDR3 coding sequence is TGCGCCAGCAGCCCCGGACAGAATCCCTCCTATGGCTACACCTTC. Its protein product is CASSPGQNPSYGYTF.

This clonotype was picked up many times. The CDR3 reads CASSLYGDQASGRGNEQFF. CDR3 sequence (DNA): TGTGCCAGCAGTTTGTACGGCGATCAGGCTAGCGGGAGGGGAAATGAGCAGTTCTTC. This chain connects TRBV27 to TRBJ2-1; 12 nucleotides match TRBD2. The J segment lost 7 bases and the V segment lost 3 bases, leaving 16 bases of the junction unmatched. The CDR3 sequence is 19 residues long. Germline V lookup: CDR1 MNHEY, CDR2 SMNVEV (reference sequence).

This clonotype was observed many times. This chain connects TRBV20-1 to TRBJ1-5; tentative D call: TRBD1 (5 bases). Trimming took 1 base from V and 6 from J, leaving 10 bases between them. The CDR3 is 13 residues long. Per the germline V gene, CDR1 is DFQATT and CDR2 is SNEGSKA (reference sequence). Here the CDR3 reads CSARGAGRQPQHF. In DNA form, the CDR3 reads TGCAGTGCTAGAGGGGCAGGGCGTCAGCCCCAGCATTTT.

This clonotype was recorded at least ten times. V usage is TRBV5-1 and J usage is TRBJ2-1; weak D call: TRBD2 (6 bases). Trimming took 0 bases from V and 3 from J, leaving 10 bases between them. CDR3 size: 15 residues. Germline V gene sequence: CDR1 SGHRS, CDR2 YFSETQ. Written as DNA, the CDR3 is TGCGCCAGCAGCTTGGAGGGAGGCGGCTACAATGAGCAGTTCTTC. Amino acids: CASSLEGGGYNEQFF.

This clonotype was counted ten times or more. The chain uses TRBV19 and TRBJ2-3; D is perhaps TRBD1 (5 bases). This CDR3 has 10 residues. The ends were cut back, 6 bases at V and 9 bases at J, with 7 bases in the middle. Germline loops: CDR1 LNHDA, CDR2 SQIVND (reference sequence). This chain's CDR3 is CASSGHTQYF. The CDR3 nucleotides read TGTGCCAGTAGCGGACACACGCAGTATTTT.

This clonotype has a count of ten or more. The genes are TRBV7-2 and TRBJ2-5; possibly TRBD2 for D (6 bases). The germline V and J ends were trimmed by 2 bases and 4 bases, with 14 bases remaining between them. Germline V lookup: CDR1 SGHTA, CDR2 FQGNSA. The length of the CDR3 is 15 residues. Here the CDR3 DNA reads TGTGCCAGCAGCTTAAGCGGGCAGGACGGAGAGACCCAGTACTTC. Amino acids: CASSLSGQDGETQYF.

This clonotype has a count of ten or more. The J gene is TRBJ2-1, the V gene TRBV5-1; 10 nucleotides agree with TRBD2. Germline values: CDR1 SGHRS, CDR2 YFSETQ. The CDR3 is 15 amino acids. Trimming cost V 4 bases and J 3 bases; bases outside gene matches: 4. This chain's CDR3 is CASSRGLADYNEQFF. CDR3 coding DNA: TGCGCCAGCAGCCGCGGACTAGCGGACTACAATGAGCAGTTCTTC.

Many counts were recorded for this clonotype. This sequence joins TRBV12-3 or TRBV12-4 and TRBJ1-5; 8 bases match TRBD1. Trimming removed 6 bases from V and 4 bases from J; junction bases left unmatched: 2. The CDR3 sequence is 13 residues long. CDR3 coding DNA: TGTGCCAGCAGGCAGGGGGCTAATCAGCCCCAGCATTTT. Its protein is CASRQGANQPQHF.

This clonotype was picked up many times. The V gene is TRBV27, the J gene TRBJ1-1; D remains ambiguous. V lost 6 bases to trimming and J lost 1 base, with 15 bases between them. Germline CDR1 reads MNHEY; CDR2 reads SMNVEV (reference sequence). This CDR3 is built from 15 residues. CDR3 coding DNA: TGTGCCAGCAGCCTCTTTGGAACGGGGAACACTGAAGCTTTCTTT. Its translation is CASSLFGTGNTEAFF.

The chain links TRBV7-2 to TRBJ2-2; D possibly matches TRBD1 or TRBD2 (6 bases each). V shed 1 base and J shed 3 bases, with 15 bases lying between them. This CDR3 region has 17 residues. In germline, CDR1 is SGHTA, CDR2 FQGNSA. The CDR3 here is CASSLDPPGAYTGELFF. The CDR3 nucleotides are TGTGCCAGCAGCTTAGATCCGCCGGGGGCGTACACCGGGGAGCTGTTTTTT.

This clonotype was seen at least ten times. J is TRBJ2-5 and V is TRBV6-1; 7 bases map to TRBD2. The J segment lost 4 bases and the V segment lost 3 bases, leaving 5 bases of the junction unmatched. In germline, CDR1 is MNHNS, CDR2 SASEGT. This CDR3 contains 14 residues. The CDR3 coding sequence is TGTGCCAGCAGTGATTTGGGGAGGGGAGAGACCCAGTACTTC. The encoded protein is CASSDLGRGETQYF.

The sample holds many counts of this clonotype. The chain combines TRBV11-2 with TRBJ2-1; 10 positions match TRBD2. CDR3 size: 19 residues. With 4 bases clipped from V and 8 bases from J, the junction kept 20 bases outside the gene matches. In germline, CDR1 is SGHAT, CDR2 FQNNGV. As DNA, the CDR3 is TGTGCCAGCAGCTGGGCCGCGGTGGGTAGCGGGAGGAGAGTCCATGAGCAGTTCTTC. Amino acid sequence: CASSWAAVGSGRRVHEQFF.

This clonotype was found many times. V usage is TRBV5-5 and J usage is TRBJ2-3; D not resolved. The CDR3 runs 14 residues. CDR1 is SGHKS and CDR2 is YYEKEE in the germline V gene (reference sequence). V lost 0 bases, J lost 4 bases, and 9 bases lay in between. CDR3 region: CASSLASAPDTQYF. The CDR3 DNA reads TGTGCCAGCAGCTTGGCCTCGGCCCCAGATACGCAGTATTTT.

This clonotype came up many times. V gene TRBV20-1 combines with J gene TRBJ1-4; D is uncertain. This CDR3 is built from 13 residues. The V end was cut by 3 bases, the J end by 0 bases, with 5 bases between. Germline V gene sequence: CDR1 DFQATT, CDR2 SNEGSKA (reference sequence). The CDR3 spells CSASGATNEKLFF. The CDR3 DNA reads TGCAGTGCTAGTGGTGCAACTAATGAAAAACTGTTTTTT.

At least ten counts were recorded for this clonotype. J is TRBJ2-1 and V is TRBV4-3, with D unresolved. The CDR3 spans 14 residues. Between the trimmed V and J ends, which lost 8 bases and 9 bases, there was a span of 20 bases. Germline V lookup: CDR1 LGHNA, CDR2 YSLEER. The CDR3, as DNA: TGCGCCAGCTCCATCTTCCCGACGGATGTTGAGCAGTTCTTC. Protein: CASSIFPTDVEQFF.

This clonotype was recorded many times. CDR3 nucleotides: TGTGCCAGCAGCCTACAGACCAGCACAGATACGCAGTATTTT. Protein product: CASSLQTSTDTQYF. The rearrangement uses TRBV5-5 and TRBJ2-3; D gene uncertain. The germline CDR1 and CDR2 sequences are SGHKS and YYEKEE (reference sequence). V was cut by 4 bases and J by 0 bases, with 9 bases left in between. The CDR3 spans 14 residues.

This clonotype appeared many times. This chain joins TRBV20-1 and TRBJ1-1; D perhaps matches TRBD1 (6 bases). V lost 0 bases, J lost 4 bases, and 12 bases lay in between. The CDR3 has 14 residues. CDR1 DFQATT and CDR2 SNEGSKA come from the germline V gene (reference sequence). CDR3 amino acids: CSARDLGAGTEAFF. The CDR3, as DNA: TGCAGTGCTAGAGATTTGGGGGCTGGCACTGAAGCTTTCTTT.

This clonotype was picked up many times. The V and J genes are TRBV20-1 and TRBJ1-5; the D is unclear. Germline V gives CDR1 DFQATT, CDR2 SNEGSKA (reference sequence). Trimming pared 2 bases from V and 1 base from J, leaving 12 bases between. The CDR3 is made up of 15 amino acids. The CDR3: CSARKRGFSNQPQHF. The CDR3 coding sequence is TGCAGTGCTAGAAAGAGAGGATTCAGCAATCAGCCCCAGCATTTT.

Many counts were recorded for this clonotype. V is TRBV5-1 and J is TRBJ1-1; D unresolved. The length of the CDR3 is 14 residues. The germline V gene has CDR1 SGHRS and CDR2 YFSETQ. V was cut by 0 bases and J by 0 bases, with 6 bases left in between. CDR3 sequence (DNA): TGCGCCAGCAGCTTGGTTTCCTTGAACACTGAAGCTTTCTTT. Translation gives CASSLVSLNTEAFF.

This clonotype was seen ten or more times. The chain couples TRBV6-6 to TRBJ2-7, with TRBD1 identical over 11 bases. The CDR3 runs 15 residues. Germline trimming cut 5 bases from V and 4 bases from J; bases unmatched to any gene: 7. In germline, CDR1 is MNHNY, CDR2 SVGAGI (reference sequence). This CDR3 is CASSNPGQGVYEQYV. CDR3 in DNA: TGTGCCAGCAGTAACCCGGGACAGGGGGTATACGAGCAGTACGTC.

In its sample, this clonotype was seen many times. J is TRBJ2-2 and V is TRBV9, with TRBD1 identical over 9 bases. The V segment lost 2 bases and the J segment 5 bases; nucleotides outside the gene matches: 7. CDR1 and CDR2 (germline): SGDLS, YYNGEE. This CDR3 is built from 16 residues. The CDR3: CASSVGTGIRTGELFF. DNA of the CDR3: TGTGCCAGCAGCGTGGGGACAGGGATCCGGACCGGGGAGCTGTTTTTT.

This clonotype was detected many times. The chain couples TRBV5-1 to TRBJ1-3; D is unclear. There are 16 residues in the CDR3. Germline loops: CDR1 SGHRS, CDR2 YFSETQ. Trimming pared 0 bases from V and 2 bases from J, leaving 12 bases between. DNA for the CDR3: TGCGCCAGCAGCTTGGACGAGGGTAGAGCTGGAAACACCATATATTTT. Translated: CASSLDEGRAGNTIYF.

The table lists this clonotype with many counts. J is TRBJ2-7 and V is TRBV24-1; 10 nucleotides line up with TRBD2. This CDR3 has 14 residues. From germline, CDR1 is KGHDR and CDR2 SFDVKD. Germline trimming cut 9 bases from V and 4 bases from J; bases unmatched to any gene: 8. For the CDR3, the DNA is TGTGCCACCTCTTCTAGCGGGAGTTCTTACGAGCAGTACTTC. Encoded protein: CATSSSGSSYEQYF.

In this sample, this clonotype turned up many times. This chain connects TRBV5-1 to TRBJ1-1; D gene ambiguous. CDR1 is SGHRS, CDR2 YFSETQ, per germline. CDR3 size: 13 residues. V was cut by 4 bases and J by 1 base, with 8 bases left in between. Written as DNA, the CDR3 is TGCGCCAGCAGCACCAACACGAACACTGAAGCTTTCTTT. Amino acid sequence: CASSTNTNTEAFF.

This clonotype was seen a handful of times. This may be a read error, as it is one base from a much larger clone. The rearrangement links TRBV7-2 to TRBJ2-1, with a tentative D call TRBD1 (5 bases). CDR1 is SGHTA and CDR2 is FQGNSA in the germline V gene. Trimming removed 5 bases from V and 3 bases from J, with 14 bases in between. The CDR3 contains 15 residues. In nucleotides, the CDR3 is TGTGCCAGCAGCAAAACGTGGGGCTACTACAATGAGCAGTTCTTC. Its protein product is CASSKTWGYYNEQFF.

This clonotype was observed a handful of times. The gene calls are TRBV28 and TRBJ2-7, with 10 bases fitting TRBD1. The CDR3 totals 15 residues. With 5 bases clipped from V and 2 bases from J, the junction kept 6 bases outside the gene matches. The germline V gene has CDR1 MDHEN and CDR2 SYDVKM. CDR3 sequence (DNA): TGTGCCAGCAGTCCCTTCGGACAGGGGGCCTACGAGCAGTACTTC. Translated: CASSPFGQGAYEQYF.

Of note for this clonotype: A much larger clone lies a single base off, so this may be a read error. The rearrangement uses TRBV9 and TRBJ2-1, with a weak D call TRBD2 (6 bases). The germline gives CDR1 SGDLS, CDR2 YYNGEE. CDR3 length: 14 residues. Here the CDR3 reads CVSSSGGLYNEQFF. In DNA form, the CDR3 reads TGTGTCAGCAGCTCCGGGGGACTCTACAATGAGCAGTTCTTC.

Ten or more counts support this clonotype. The chain recombines TRBV12-3 or TRBV12-4 with TRBJ2-6; D is ambiguous. V lost 2 bases to trimming and J lost 2 bases, with 13 bases between them. The CDR3 is made up of 17 amino acids. Here the CDR3 DNA reads TGTGCCAGCAGTTTATTAAGTCAGGTCGCTGGGGCCAACGTCCTGACTTTC. Translating it yields CASSLLSQVAGANVLTF.

This clonotype was counted ten times or more. V usage is TRBV4-1 and J usage is TRBJ1-5; D perhaps matches TRBD1 (5 bases). The ends were cut back, 0 bases at V and 6 bases at J, with 18 bases in the middle. The germline CDR1 and CDR2 sequences are MGHRA and YSYEKL. CDR3 size: 17 residues. The CDR3 nucleotides read TGCGCCAGCAGCCAAGATAATGGGGGGTGGCCTACTCAGCCCCAGCATTTT. Its translation is CASSQDNGGWPTQPQHF.